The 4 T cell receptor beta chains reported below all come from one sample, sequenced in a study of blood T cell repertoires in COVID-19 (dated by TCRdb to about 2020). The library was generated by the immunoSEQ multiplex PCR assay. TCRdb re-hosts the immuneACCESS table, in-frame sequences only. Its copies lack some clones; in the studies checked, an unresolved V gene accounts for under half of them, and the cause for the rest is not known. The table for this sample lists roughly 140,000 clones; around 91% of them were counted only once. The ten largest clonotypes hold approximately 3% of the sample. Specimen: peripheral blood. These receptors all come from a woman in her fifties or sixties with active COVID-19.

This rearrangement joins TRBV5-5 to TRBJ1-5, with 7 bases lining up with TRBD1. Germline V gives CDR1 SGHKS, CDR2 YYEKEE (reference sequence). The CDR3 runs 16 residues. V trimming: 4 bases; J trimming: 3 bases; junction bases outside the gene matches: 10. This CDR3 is CASSLWVGQNNQPQHF. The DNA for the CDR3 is TGTGCCAGCAGCCTCTGGGTGGGACAGAACAATCAGCCCCAGCATTTT.

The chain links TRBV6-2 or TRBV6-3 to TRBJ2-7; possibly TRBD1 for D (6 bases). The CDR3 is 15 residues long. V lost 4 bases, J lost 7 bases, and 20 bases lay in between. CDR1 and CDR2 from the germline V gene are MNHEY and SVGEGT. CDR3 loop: CASSFIYGQPTEQYF. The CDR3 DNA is TGTGCCAGCAGTTTCATCTACGGACAGCCTACGGAGCAGTACTTC.

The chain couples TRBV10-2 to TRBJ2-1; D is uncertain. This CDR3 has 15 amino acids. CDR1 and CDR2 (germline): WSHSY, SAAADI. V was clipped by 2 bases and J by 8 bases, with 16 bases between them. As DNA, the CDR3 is TGCGCCAGCAGTGAGAGCTCTACCACGCTTGATGAGCAGTTCTTC. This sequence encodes CASSESSTTLDEQFF.

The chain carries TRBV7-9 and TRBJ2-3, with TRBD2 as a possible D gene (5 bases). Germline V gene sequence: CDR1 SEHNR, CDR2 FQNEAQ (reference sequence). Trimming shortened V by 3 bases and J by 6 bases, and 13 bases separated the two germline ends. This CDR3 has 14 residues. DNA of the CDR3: TGTGCCAGCAGCTTGGAGGTCCTACGGGATACGCAGTATTTT. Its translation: CASSLEVLRDTQYF.